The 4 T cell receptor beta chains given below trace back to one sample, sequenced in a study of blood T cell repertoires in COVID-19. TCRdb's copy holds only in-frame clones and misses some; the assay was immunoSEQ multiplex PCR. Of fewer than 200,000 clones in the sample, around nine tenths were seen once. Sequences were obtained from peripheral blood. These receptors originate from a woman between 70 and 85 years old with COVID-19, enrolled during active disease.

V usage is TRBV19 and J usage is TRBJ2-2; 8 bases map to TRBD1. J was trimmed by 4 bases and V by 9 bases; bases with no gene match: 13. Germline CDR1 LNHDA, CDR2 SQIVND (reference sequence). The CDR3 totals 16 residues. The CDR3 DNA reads TGTGCCAGCTGCACCTCTACTACAGGGGGCACCGGGGAGCTGTTTTTT. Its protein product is CASCTSTTGGTGELFF.

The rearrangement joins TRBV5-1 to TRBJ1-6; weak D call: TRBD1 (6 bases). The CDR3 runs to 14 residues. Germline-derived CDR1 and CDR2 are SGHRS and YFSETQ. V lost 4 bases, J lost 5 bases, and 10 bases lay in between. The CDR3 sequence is CASSPSGDNSPLHF. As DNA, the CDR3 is TGCGCCAGCAGCCCATCAGGGGATAATTCACCCCTCCACTTT.

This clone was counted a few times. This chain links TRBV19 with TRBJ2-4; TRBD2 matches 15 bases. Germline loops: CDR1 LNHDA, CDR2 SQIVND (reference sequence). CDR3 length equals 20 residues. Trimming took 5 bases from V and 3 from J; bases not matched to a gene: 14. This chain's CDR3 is CASSPRTSGRAHYDKNIQYF. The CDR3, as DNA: TGTGCCAGTAGTCCAAGGACTAGCGGGAGGGCCCATTATGACAAAAACATTCAGTACTTC.

CDR3 sequence reads: CASTQDRGRRYEQFF. The CDR3, as DNA: TGTGCCAGTACCCAGGACAGGGGGCGTAGGTATGAGCAGTTCTTC. The V gene is TRBV19, the J gene TRBJ2-1; 11 nucleotides align to TRBD1. The CDR3 extends over 15 amino acids. The ends lost 7 bases at V and 8 bases at J; junction bases unmatched: 10. Looked up from germline, CDR1 is LNHDA and CDR2 is SQIVND (reference sequence).